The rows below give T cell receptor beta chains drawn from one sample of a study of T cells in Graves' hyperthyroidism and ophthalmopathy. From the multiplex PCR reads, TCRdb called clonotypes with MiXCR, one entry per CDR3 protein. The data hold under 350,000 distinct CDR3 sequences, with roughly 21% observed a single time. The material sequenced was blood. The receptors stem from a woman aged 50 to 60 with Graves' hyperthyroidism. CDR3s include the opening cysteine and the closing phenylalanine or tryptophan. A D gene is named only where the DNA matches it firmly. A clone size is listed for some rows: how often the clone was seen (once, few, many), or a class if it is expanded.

CASSIRSGSGTGELFF	TGTGCCAGCAGTATACGTAGCGGGAGCGGCACCGGGGAGCTGTTTTTT	many	TRBV6-1	TRBJ2-2	TRBD2
CASSQGKLSTPGTDTQYF	TGTGCCAGCAGCCAAGGGAAGCTTTCGACCCCTGGCACAGATACGCAGTATTTT	.	TRBV3-1	TRBJ2-3	.
CASELAGGTGELFF	TGCGCCAGCGAACTAGCGGGGGGGACCGGGGAGCTGTTTTTT	few	TRBV5-1	TRBJ2-2	TRBD2
CATNRQGASEQFF	TGTGCCACCAACAGACAGGGGGCTAGTGAGCAGTTCTTC	.	TRBV2	TRBJ2-1	TRBD1
CASSPGRGLLDYEQYF	TGTGCCAGCAGCCCGGGGCGGGGCCTCCTAGACTACGAGCAGTACTTC	many	TRBV3-1	TRBJ2-7	.
CASSQEIQGPFYGYTF	TGTGCCAGCAGCCAAGAGATCCAGGGCCCTTTTTATGGCTACACCTTC	many	TRBV3-1	TRBJ1-2	.
CSVTQWLAGSQEQFF	TGCAGTGTGACCCAGTGGTTAGCGGGGTCCCAAGAGCAGTTCTTC	many	TRBV20-1	TRBJ2-1	TRBD2
CASHRDAGNTEAFF	TGTGCCAGCCACCGGGACGCAGGGAACACTGAAGCTTTCTTT	.	TRBV18	TRBJ1-1	.
CAISERGRGITEAFF	TGTGCCATCAGTGAACGGGGCAGGGGGATTACTGAAGCTTTCTTT	.	TRBV10-3	TRBJ1-1	TRBD1
CATGRANNQPQHF	TGTGCCACAGGGCGGGCTAATAATCAGCCCCAGCATTTT	many	TRBV27	TRBJ1-5	.
CAWSKTGNPLYNEQLF	TGTGCCTGGAGTAAGACAGGGAACCCACTATACAATGAGCAGCTCTTC	.	TRBV30	TRBJ2-1	TRBD1
CASTAGEELVGYTF	TGTGCCAGCACGGCAGGGGAGGAACTAGTTGGCTACACCTTC	many	TRBV6-1	TRBJ1-2	.
CASSWAVVANYGYTF	TGTGCCAGCAGTTGGGCCGTCGTAGCTAACTATGGCTACACCTTC	many	TRBV2	TRBJ1-2	.
CASMGSGAGELGEQFF	TGTGCCAGCATGGGTTCCGGAGCGGGGGAGCTTGGTGAGCAGTTCTTC	many	TRBV6-2/TRBV6-3	TRBJ2-1	TRBD2
CASSLDPILSQYF	TGTGCCAGCAGCTTAGACCCGATCCTGTCGCAGTATTTT	.	TRBV7-8	TRBJ2-3	.
CASSPGLGMNEQFF	TGTGCCAGCAGTCCGGGACTAGGCATGAATGAGCAGTTCTTC	few	TRBV27	TRBJ2-1	TRBD2
CSAEPRTGVLDTQYF	TGCAGTGCGGAACCCCGGACAGGGGTTTTAGATACGCAGTATTTT	many	TRBV20-1	TRBJ2-3	TRBD1
CASSLTSGRFEKTQYF	TGTGCCAGCAGCTTAACTAGCGGGAGGTTTGAAAAGACCCAGTACTTC	.	TRBV2	TRBJ2-5	TRBD2
CASVALAGSYNEQYF	TGTGCCAGCGTAGCATTAGCGGGCTCATACAATGAGCAGTACTTC	.	TRBV11-2	TRBJ2-7	TRBD2
CSASLAVRETQYF	TGCAGTGCTAGTCTAGCAGTACGAGAGACCCAGTACTTC	many	TRBV20-1	TRBJ2-5	.
CASSPNLADEQFF	TGCGCCAGCAGTCCTAATCTAGCGGACGAGCAGTTCTTC	.	TRBV10-2	TRBJ2-1	TRBD2
CASRKGGTGGKNVQFF	TGTGCCAGTAGAAAGGGCGGGACAGGAGGGAAAAATGTGCAGTTCTTC	.	TRBV19	TRBJ2-1	TRBD1
CSASRGGATNEQYF	TGCAGTGCTAGCCGCGGGGGGGCAACAAACGAGCAGTACTTC	many	TRBV20-1	TRBJ2-7	TRBD2